This T cell receptor (beta chain) was recovered during a study of blood T cell repertoires in COVID-19. Study-level information: The United States, Italy and Spain were the sources of the acute and convalescent COVID-19 samples. In each case, the material was cDNA or gDNA derived from T cells, B-cell-depleted T cells, or PBMCs.

Trimming cost V 3 bases and J 4 bases; bases outside gene matches: 7. From germline, CDR1 is SGHNT and CDR2 YYREEE (reference sequence). This CDR3 has 16 amino acids. In the authors' workflow: Quantification of nucleated cells was approximated via reference gene primer amplification. TCRdb keeps only in-frame clones here, not all; method: immunoSEQ multiplex PCR. D and trimming come from the DNA, and the V and J calls and clone size come from that table. The data hold 75,000 to 95,000 clones, with roughly 72% observed a single time. The J gene is TRBJ1-6, the V gene TRBV5-4; 7 bases match TRBD1. The clonotype comes from a woman aged 60-75 years in a cohort sampled during active or convalescent COVID-19. Material: peripheral blood. The CDR3 region is CASSSQGGRYNSPLHF. Written as DNA, the CDR3 is TGTGCCAGCAGCTCGCAAGGGGGCCGTTATAATTCACCCCTCCACTTT.